Presented here are 21 T cell receptor beta chains from one specimen sequenced in a study of T cells in Graves' hyperthyroidism and ophthalmopathy. Researchers took RNA transcripts and amplified the TCR beta CDR3 regions from them. In the first-round RT-PCR of the TCR CDR3, the HTBI primer set was used. TCRdb recomputed calls from the multiplex PCR reads with MiXCR, one row per CDR3 protein. The sample holds roughly 570,000 distinct CDR3 sequences, 15% to 17% seen once. Sequencing was performed on blood. These receptors were collected from a woman aged 30 to 39 with Graves' hyperthyroidism.

This clonotype was observed a few times. This chain uses TRBV6-1 with TRBJ1-1, with unresolved D. V was trimmed by 10 bases and J by 1 base, leaving 10 bases between them. CDR1 is MNHNS and CDR2 is SASEGT in the germline V gene. CDR3 length: 12 residues. Here the CDR3 DNA reads TGTGCCACCTTATTCGGGAACACTGAAGCTTTCTTT. Translating it yields CATLFGNTEAFF.

There are many counts of this clonotype. V gene TRBV7-3 combines with J gene TRBJ2-5; weak D call: TRBD1 (5 bases). V lost 3 bases to trimming and J lost 4 bases, with 9 bases between them. The CDR3 contains 13 residues. Germline V gene data show CDR1 as SGHTA and CDR2 as FQGTGA. CDR3: CASSLYRGETQYF. As DNA, the CDR3 is TGTGCCAGCAGCTTGTATAGGGGAGAGACCCAGTACTTC.

This chain connects TRBV27 to TRBJ2-1; 7 bases match TRBD2. The CDR3 covers 14 residues. V lost 6 bases and J lost 3; bases outside the gene matches: 5. From germline, CDR1 is MNHEY and CDR2 SMNVEV (reference sequence). The CDR3 nucleotides read TGTGCCAGCAGGTCCGGGACTATCTACAATGAGCAGTTCTTC. The encoded protein is CASRSGTIYNEQFF.

V gene TRBV3-1 combines with J gene TRBJ2-1; 13 bases fit TRBD2. The CDR3 has 12 amino acids. The junction had 7 bases not matched to a gene; V was cut back by 8 bases and J by 15 bases. CDR1 and CDR2 (germline): LGHDT, YNNKEL (reference sequence). In DNA, the CDR3 is TGTGCCAGCTGGACTAGCGGGAGTCCCCCGTTCTTC. Protein: CASWTSGSPPFF.

The table lists this clonotype with many counts. This sequence joins TRBV7-9 and TRBJ2-5, with D possibly being TRBD1 or TRBD2 (5 bases each). The V gene's germline CDR1 is SEHNR and CDR2 FQNEAQ (reference sequence). The germline V and J ends were trimmed by 5 bases and 0 bases, with 16 bases remaining between them. The CDR3 has 16 amino acids. CDR3 bases: TGTGCCAGCAGCCCGGTGGGACGGACCAACCAAGAGACCCAGTACTTC. Translated: CASSPVGRTNQETQYF.

This clonotype appeared many times. The V gene is TRBV30, the J gene TRBJ1-6; D remains unclear. CDR1 and CDR2 (germline): GTSNPN, SVGIG (reference sequence). The CDR3 runs to 13 residues. Deletions cut 3 bases from V and 0 bases from J, with 3 bases between. The CDR3 bases are TGTGCCTGGAGGAGCTCCTATAATTCACCCCTCCACTTT. Encoded protein: CAWRSSYNSPLHF.

The sample holds many counts of this clonotype. The chain uses TRBV18 and TRBJ2-1, with D possibly being TRBD1 (6 bases). With 0 bases removed from V and 6 bases from J, the gap between germline ends came to 15 bases. Looked up from germline, CDR1 is KGHSH and CDR2 is LQKENI. This CDR3 has 16 amino acids. The CDR3 DNA is TGTGCCAGCTCACCACCTTCCAGGGGAGAAGGCAATGAGCAGTTCTTC. Its translation is CASSPPSRGEGNEQFF.

This clonotype showed up just a few times. This rearrangement joins TRBV7-6 to TRBJ2-3; 10 nucleotides agree with TRBD1. This CDR3 has 16 residues. The V gene end was trimmed by 5 bases and the J gene end by 4 bases; junction bases not matched to a gene: 9. CDR1 is SGHVS, CDR2 FNYEAQ, per germline. The CDR3 nucleotides are TGTGCCAGCAGCCCAAGGTCTGGACAGGGGGCAGATACGCAGTATTTT. This codes for CASSPRSGQGADTQYF.

This clonotype was seen many times. The chain recombines TRBV5-6 with TRBJ2-7; no definite D call. Trimming left V 0 bases short and J 7 bases short, with 20 bases between. Looked up from germline, CDR1 is SGHDT and CDR2 is YYEEEE. The CDR3 consists of 16 residues. The DNA of the CDR3 is TGTGCCAGCAGCTTGGACGTTGTGGGGATCGGTTGGGAGCAGTACTTC. Residues: CASSLDVVGIGWEQYF. Full variable domain (outside the CDR3, taken from reference TRBV5-6 and TRBJ2-7): DAGVTQSPTHLIKTRGQQVTLRCSPKSGHDTVSWYQQALGQGPQFIFQYYEEEERQRGNFPDRFSGHQFPNYSSELNVNALLLGDSALYLCASSLDVVGIGWEQYFGPGTRLTVT.

This clonotype was observed a handful of times. This chain connects TRBV30 to TRBJ2-7; tentative D call: TRBD2 (6 bases). Germline V gives CDR1 GTSNPN, CDR2 SVGIG (reference sequence). V was clipped by 3 bases and J by 9 bases, with 21 bases between them. The CDR3 is made up of 14 amino acids. The DNA of the CDR3 is TGTGCCTGGAGACCAACCGGGCCCAGAGCGGGGCAGTACTTC. Amino acids: CAWRPTGPRAGQYF.

This clonotype came up many times. The CDR3 is CASAGGTGLSTDTQYF. The CDR3 bases are TGTGCCAGCGCCGGTGGGACAGGGCTATCCACAGATACGCAGTATTTT. V is TRBV2 and J is TRBJ2-3, with 9 bases fitting TRBD1. Trimming took 8 bases from V and 2 from J; bases not matched to a gene: 11. This CDR3 spans 16 amino acids. Germline-derived CDR1 and CDR2 are SNHLY and FYNNEI. The full variable domain, with the rest looked up from reference TRBV2 and TRBJ2-3, is EPEVTQTPSHQVTQMGQEVILRCVPISNHLYFYWYRQILGQKVEFLVSFYNNEISEKSEIFDDQFSVERPDGSNFTLKIRSTKLEDSAMYFCASAGGTGLSTDTQYFGPGTRLTVL.

The chain couples TRBV6-2 or TRBV6-3 to TRBJ2-2, with 7 positions matching TRBD1. Germline trimming cut 7 bases from V and 4 bases from J; bases unmatched to any gene: 12. Germline CDR1 reads MNHEY; CDR2 reads SVGEGT. The CDR3 sequence is 16 residues long. CDR3 amino acids: CASKKKPGQLTGELFF. The CDR3 coding sequence is TGTGCCAGCAAGAAAAAGCCGGGACAGCTCACCGGGGAGCTGTTTTTT.

The chain has TRBV4-2 and TRBJ2-4, with D perhaps matching TRBD1 (7 bases). The V gene's germline CDR1 is LGHNA and CDR2 YNFKEQ. The CDR3 has 17 residues. Trimming removed 1 base at V and 4 bases at J, with 17 bases between. CDR3 bases: TGTGCCAGCAGCCAAGTCCCTCTGGAGGGACAGAAAAACATTCAGTACTTC. Its protein is CASSQVPLEGQKNIQYF.

This clonotype showed up just once. This may be a read error: a much more frequent sequence differs by one nucleotide. The V gene is TRBV6-2 or TRBV6-3, the J gene TRBJ2-7; no clear D gene. CDR1 MNHEY and CDR2 SVGEGT come from the germline V gene. Trimming removed 8 bases from V and 3 bases from J, with 8 bases in between. The CDR3 spans 11 residues. The CDR3 is CASGRVYEQYF. In DNA, the CDR3 is TGTGCCAGCGGACGGGTCTACGAGCAGTACTTC.

This clonotype was picked up a small number of times. The chain uses TRBV6-1 and TRBJ1-2; D possibly corresponds to TRBD1 (5 bases). There are 14 residues in the CDR3. Trimming cost V 4 bases and J 4 bases, with 13 bases left between them. Germline V gene sequence: CDR1 MNHNS, CDR2 SASEGT. The chain's CDR3 is CASSVVGDGYGYTF. The CDR3 DNA sequence: TGTGCCAGCAGTGTGGTAGGGGACGGCTATGGCTACACCTTC.

This clonotype was detected many times. This chain joins TRBV12-3 or TRBV12-4 and TRBJ1-5; D is unclear. This CDR3 is built from 14 residues. V gave up 5 bases and J gave up 4 bases, with 12 bases separating them. The CDR3 nucleotides are TGTGCCAGCAGTGGGGAGGGTCAGAATCAGCCCCAGCATTTT. It yields the protein CASSGEGQNQPQHF.

Comments on this clonotype: With a much larger clone just one base away, this may be a read error. The chain employs TRBV6-5 and TRBJ2-1, with D unclear. The CDR3 loop spans 13 amino acids. Trimming left V 4 bases short and J 8 bases short, with 12 bases between. Germline CDR1 MNHEY, CDR2 SVGAGI. DNA for the CDR3: TGTGCCAGCAGTTCGACTTTCCGACATGAGCAGTTCTTC. Protein product: CASSSTFRHEQFF.

This clonotype was picked up many times. The chain employs TRBV7-6 and TRBJ2-5; D is unresolved. The V end was cut by 5 bases, the J end by 2 bases, with 9 bases between. The length of the CDR3 is 13 residues. The germline V gene has CDR1 SGHVS and CDR2 FNYEAQ. In DNA, the CDR3 is TGTGCCAGCAGCCAAAACCTGCAAGAGACCCAGTACTTC. It yields the protein CASSQNLQETQYF.

J is TRBJ1-1 and V is TRBV19; D is unclear. Germline CDR1 and CDR2: LNHDA and SQIVND (reference sequence). Trimming took off 4 bases at V and 8 bases at J, with 5 bases between the two ends. This CDR3 is built from 10 residues. CDR3 sequence reads: CASSRGEAFF. The CDR3, as DNA: TGTGCCAGTAGTAGGGGAGAAGCTTTCTTT.

This clonotype was seen at least ten times. The gene calls are TRBV11-2 and TRBJ2-1, with 9 bases that match TRBD2. Germline-derived CDR1 and CDR2 are SGHAT and FQNNGV. CDR3 length: 15 residues. V lost 5 bases, J lost 2 bases, and 4 bases stayed unmatched. The CDR3 bases are TGTGCCAGCAGCACTTTAGCGGGGGCCTACAATGAGCAGTTCTTC. This translates into CASSTLAGAYNEQFF.

This clonotype was recorded many times. The gene calls are TRBV5-1 and TRBJ1-4, with D possibly TRBD1 on 5 matching bases. V was shortened by 4 bases and J by 5 bases, with 12 bases between the two germline ends. The germline V gene has CDR1 SGHRS and CDR2 YFSETQ. CDR3 length equals 14 residues. As DNA, the CDR3 is TGCGCCAGCAGCCCCGGGACGGGAAATGAAAAACTGTTTTTT. It specifies CASSPGTGNEKLFF.